This TCR beta chain was documented in a study of CD8 T cells in Susac syndrome (dated by TCRdb to about 2019). Some background on the complete study: The study used repertoire sequencing to test whether antigen drove CD8+ T cell activation and differentiation in Susac syndrome. Findings and caveats that apply to the study as a whole: The number of individuals in the TCR sequencing and HLA analysis was recognized as being relatively small.

RNA was extracted using the RNeasy kit, and about 0.45 to 1 ug of the RNA was reverse transcribed with random hexamers. TCR beta CDR3 regions were amplified with the immunoSEQ multiplex PCR assay covering 54 Vbeta and 13 Jbeta segments. Bias from PCR amplification was corrected by using a synthetic template baseline for primer optimization and for computational correction. The paper's data handling went like this. Reads were annotated to V, D and J genes per IMGT and analyzed with immunoSEQ Analyzer, keeping only productive sequences. Clonality was computed as one minus Shannon entropy normalized by log2 of the number of productive unique sequences. For each patient and control, public and private clones were evaluated within the 100 most prevalent clones. Susac-specific clones were defined as absent from healthy and MS cohorts, roughly 1,100 published viral clones and other ImmuneACCESS disease sequences. The public reads were quality trimmed at Q25 with fastp and then assembled into clones with MiXCR by TCRdb, keeping productive beta chains. For every CDR3 protein sequence, its rows merge into one entry that carries the most common genes and DNA. The V and J calls follow TCRdb's processing rather than the paper's. Across this sample there are some 170,000 distinct CDR3 sequences, with just over 90% seen only once. The top ten constitute 0.13% of the sample.

High-throughput TCR beta sequencing profiled peripheral blood CD8+ and CD4+ T cells from healthy donors, Susac syndrome patients and multiple sclerosis patients. Healthy donors were included as age- and sex-matched controls. Bulk CD8+ and CD4+ T cells were purified by magnetic negative isolation, while CD8+ TEMRA cells were enriched using FACS. Blood was drawn into EDTA tubes, processed within 24 hours, and PBMCs were isolated by density gradient centrifugation. PBMCs destined for TCR sequencing were cryopreserved in liquid nitrogen and later thawed in a 37 °C water bath. A purity of at least 90% was achieved for sorted or isolated CD4+, CD8+ and CD8+ TEMRA cells. A note on this clonotype: The antigen it recognizes is unknown. Base qualities are not recorded, but no much larger clone differs from it by a single base.

The CDR3 spans 16 residues, from the cysteine through the phenylalanine. Left in the record is the CDR3 DNA by itself, 48 bases read in frame from the first base. Trimming removed 4 bases from V and 2 bases from J, leaving 20 bases between the germline ends. The germline V gene encodes CDR1 DFQATT and CDR2 SNEGSKA (reference sequence). Recombination linked TRBV20-1 to TRBJ1-2; TRBD1 could be the D gene, as 6 bases match. This TCR was recovered from a human donor in good health. Sequenced: CD4+ T cells from PBMCs. The bases are TGCAGTGCTACGGCTGACCGGGACACTGAGAACTATGGCTACACCTTC. Translation gives CSATADRDTENYGYTF.